This T cell receptor beta chain is from a study of post-analysis software for immune sequencing data. Note on this clonotype: No antigen is known for it.

CDR1 SGHRS and CDR2 YFSETQ come from the germline V gene. V was shortened by 0 bases and J by 3 bases, with 13 bases between the two germline ends. The CDR3 runs 16 residues. Carried by the TCR beta cDNA libraries were unique molecular identifiers. TCRdb reprocessed the PCR reads with MiXCR, giving one entry per CDR3 protein. The repertoire has 350,000 to 500,000 distinct CDR3 sequences, 30% to 45% of them found once; the top ten carry 7.5% to 8.5%. General study points: Patients had higher frequencies than controls of roughly 5 TRBV segments, including TRBV5-6, TRBV5-1 and TRBV20-1.

This receptor was taken from a girl aged 2 to 9 with multiple sclerosis. The V gene is TRBV5-1, the J gene TRBJ2-1, with D hard to call. Specimen: blood. The CDR3 DNA sequence: TGCGCCAGCAGCTTGGAACCCGCCCAATACTACAATGAGCAGTTCTTC. Amino acid sequence: CASSLEPAQYYNEQFF.